The clone carrying this T cell receptor beta chain has a handful of counts. What it binds is unknown. TCRdb processed the 5' RACE reads anew with MiXCR; each CDR3 protein has one entry. The sample holds around 65,000 distinct CDR3 sequences, 9% to 9.5% seen once. The CDR3 totals 18 residues. V shed 5 bases and J shed 10 bases, with 30 bases lying between them. Germline loops: CDR1 SGHTA, CDR2 FQGNSA. The source of the sample is a study of T-cell memory formation after mild COVID-19. Study in general: Across donors, TCR clusters were largely donor specific. General study results and limits: There were some responding clones in pre-infection memory, which suggested that cross-reactive memory had joined. Second-wave clones reaching peak frequency on day 37 lacked confirmed SARS-CoV-2 specificity.

This rearrangement joins TRBV7-2 to TRBJ2-1; tentatively, D is TRBD2 (5 bases). The source material was PBMCs or a T cell subset sorted from them (not recorded which). The sequence came from a man younger than 35 who had mild COVID-19 (a few samples of this study predate the infection). Cell type and time point are not known. The CDR3 protein is CASSAKKDRVLRGGEQFF. DNA for the CDR3: TGTGCCAGCAGCGCAAAAAAAGACCGGGTCCTTCGAGGAGGCGAGCAGTTCTTC. Full variable domain (missing parts from reference TRBV7-2 and TRBJ2-1): GAGVSQSPSNKVTEKGKDVELRCDPISGHTALYWYRQSLGQGLEFLIYFQGNSAPDKSGLPSDRFSAERTGGSVSTLTIQRTQQEDSAVYLCASSAKKDRVLRGGEQFFGPGTRLTVL.